This T cell receptor (beta chain) was sequenced for a study of post-analysis software for immune sequencing data (dated by TCRdb to between 2014 and 2017). A note on the overall study: Recorded disease courses included relapsing-remitting, secondary progressive and progressive-relapsing multiple sclerosis, with some patients lacking subtype annotation. The patient repertoires were compared against some twelve previously published healthy control repertoires obtained from donors aged 6 to 25 years. A subset of samples was prepared in parallel using single-end sample barcoding, then pooled and co-amplified after Illumina adapter ligation.

To demonstrate the VDJtools post-analysis software, TCR beta repertoires were profiled from the peripheral blood of more than ten young patients with multiple sclerosis. The multiple sclerosis patients were children and adolescents between roughly 6 and 17 years of age. As encoded in the germline V gene, CDR1 is SQVTM while CDR2 is ANQGSEA. Inclusive of the bounding cysteine and phenylalanine, the CDR3 is 14 residues long. Left in the record is the CDR3 DNA by itself, 42 bases read in frame from the first base. V is pruned by 3 bases and J by 9 bases, leaving 9 bases of the junction without a gene match. On this clonotype: This receptor's antigen is unknown. Within one base of it there is no much larger clone, and no base qualities were kept.

Paper-wide results and their limitations: A handful of TRBV segments, including TRBV5-6, TRBV5-1 and TRBV20-1, were significantly more frequent in patients than controls. Multiple sclerosis patients had significantly lower normalized Chao1 diversity than controls, a result that suggests substantial peripheral T-cell clonal expansion. The control group was slightly older than the multiple sclerosis patient group. Direct clustering with F measure revealed strong co-clustering of samples prepared in the same batch, which led to a batch-effect correction.

Libraries were made using PCR. Reads for this sample came from an Illumina HiSeq 2500. Unique molecular identifiers were incorporated into TCR beta cDNA libraries to reduce PCR and sequencing biases. Every 1 to 10 million input T cells yielded 500,000 or so cDNA molecules, meaning each molecule approximated one T cell. Patient libraries were prepared and sequenced with the same protocol used for the earlier healthy control dataset. Samples belonging to the same batch were prepared together, multiplexed and sequenced on a shared HiSeq lane. Per the source publication's procedure: Raw barcoded reads were processed with MIGEC, and single-read molecular identifier groups were discarded before consensus assembly and CDR3 extraction. Clonotype tables were post-analysed with VDJtools, normalizing diversity by down-sampling all datasets to the smallest sample size. In repertoire overlap clustering, CDR3 amino acid sequences, but not nucleotide sequences, were matched to correct batch-related cross-sample contamination. TCRdb applied fastp at Q25 and MiXCR to the public reads, then kept only in-frame beta chains. Here each entry gathers all rows of one CDR3 protein and keeps the most common genes and DNA. TCRdb's processing, not the study's, gives the V and J calls here. The sample table lists 400,000 to 500,000 distinct CDR3 sequences, more than 30% of them with a count of one. Of the sample, less than 8% falls within the top ten clones.

This TCR was recovered from a girl aged 2-15 years with multiple sclerosis. Rearrangement joined TRBV29-1 to TRBJ2-1, with 9 bases matching TRBD1. Sample: blood. The base sequence is TGCAGCGTTGAGGGACAGGGTCGGCCCATTGAGCAGTTCTTC. The translation is CSVEGQGRPIEQFF.